The T cell receptor beta chain described here comes from a study of blood T cell repertoires in COVID-19. Study context: There were acute and convalescent COVID-19 samples, and they came from the United States, Italy and Spain.

Repertoires were generated with immunoSEQ multiplex PCR, while TCRdb's copy carries only in-frame clones and drops some. In the table there are about 390,000 clones, approximately 87% of which are singletons. The sequence was collected from a woman aged 50 to 65 who had recovered from COVID-19. Sequencing input: PBMCs or T cells enriched from blood (not recorded which).

This CDR3 reads CASSSGQGGSPLHF. CDR3 bases: TGTGCCAGCAGCTCGGGACAGGGGGGATCACCCCTCCACTTT. This sequence joins TRBV5-5 and TRBJ1-6, with TRBD1 identical over 11 bases. With 3 bases clipped from V and 10 bases from J, the junction kept 3 bases outside the gene matches. Germline loops: CDR1 SGHKS, CDR2 YYEKEE (reference sequence). This CDR3 comprises 14 residues.